This is a list of T cell receptor beta chains from one sample in a study of beta chain features in type 1 diabetes. Data came from immunoSEQ multiplex PCR; TCRdb stores just in-frame clones and leaves some out. This sample has some 270,000 clones, with around an eighth found just once. The sample taken for sequencing was naive CD4+ T cells from blood. The receptors originated from a woman aged 40-49 years in good health. CDR3s include the opening cysteine and the closing phenylalanine or tryptophan. Fields, in order: J gene, V gene, D gene, clone size, CDR3 DNA, CDR3 protein. The D gene is left open where the match is weak. The size of a clone is reported for some rows only, either as once, few or many, or as a class for expanded clones.

TRBJ2-3 | TRBV7-9 | . | . | TGTGCCAGCAGCTTAACTACGTCCTCAGATACGCAGTATTTT | CASSLTTSSDTQYF
TRBJ2-3 | TRBV5-6 | TRBD1 | . | TGTGCCAGCAGCTTACAGGGGCTCCACACAGATACGCAGTATTTT | CASSLQGLHTDTQYF
TRBJ2-3 | TRBV29-1 | . | . | TGCAGCGTAGGGGGAACTATCACAGATACGCAGTATTTT | CSVGGTITDTQYF
TRBJ1-2 | TRBV6-5 | TRBD1 | . | TGTGCCAGCAGCCGGACAGGACCAGCTAACTATGGCTACACCTTC | CASSRTGPANYGYTF
TRBJ2-3 | TRBV7-9 | . | few | TGTGCCAGCAGCCGGCCGACAACCTCTAGCACAGATACGCAGTATTTT | CASSRPTTSSTDTQYF
TRBJ2-4 | TRBV29-1 | . | . | TGCAGCGTTGAAGAGGGGGGAAAAGCCAAAAACATTCAGTACTTC | CSVEEGGKAKNIQYF
TRBJ2-3 | TRBV7-6 | TRBD2 | . | TGTGCCAGCAGCTTATCCGGGACTAGCGGCACAGATACGCAGTATTTT | CASSLSGTSGTDTQYF
TRBJ1-5 | TRBV5-6 | TRBD1 | few | TGTGCCAGCAGTTACGGACAGGGTCTTGCTCAGCCCCAGCATTTT | CASSYGQGLAQPQHF
TRBJ2-4 | TRBV5-1 | . | . | TGCGCCAGCAGCTTGGACTCGCCCTCAGGCATTCAGTACTTC | CASSLDSPSGIQYF
TRBJ2-7 | TRBV27 | . | . | TGTGCCAGCCCTTCGTCCTCCGGCGAGCAGTACTTC | CASPSSSGEQYF
TRBJ2-3 | TRBV5-1 | . | few | TGCGCCAGCAGCTGGGCGGGACAGTACTTCACAGATACGCAGTATTTT | CASSWAGQYFTDTQYF
TRBJ2-7 | TRBV6-1 | . | . | TGTGCCAGCATACGAGACTTCCGGGTACCCTACGAGCAGTACTTC | CASIRDFRVPYEQYF
TRBJ2-5 | TRBV5-1 | . | . | TGCGCCAGCAGCTTGAAGGGGCAAGAGACCCAGTACTTC | CASSLKGQETQYF
TRBJ1-1 | TRBV9 | . | . | TGTGCCAGCAGCCTCCACAGGAACACTGAAGCTTTCTTT | CASSLHRNTEAFF
TRBJ2-5 | TRBV5-1 | . | . | TGCGCCAGCAGCTGGGGGCCCAAGGGTGACCAGTACTTC | CASSWGPKGDQYF
TRBJ2-3 | TRBV7-9 | TRBD2 | many | TGTGCCAGCAGCTTATATGCGGGGGGCACAGATACGCAGTATTTT | CASSLYAGGTDTQYF
TRBJ1-6 | TRBV4-1 | TRBD1 | few | TGCGCCAGCAGCCAGTGGGACAGAAATTCACCCCTCCACTTT | CASSQWDRNSPLHF
TRBJ2-3 | TRBV5-1 | TRBD2 | few | TGCGCCAGCACCCGACCGATCGAGCTAGCGGGCACAGATACGCAGTATTTT | CASTRPIELAGTDTQYF
TRBJ2-5 | TRBV20-1 | . | few | TGCAGTGCAAAGCGGGACAGGCAGTACTTC | CSAKRDRQYF
TRBJ2-6 | TRBV13 | . | few | TGTGCCAGCAGCTTAGGGTGGGGGCGGAAGAGCTCTGGGGCCAACGTCCTGACTTTC | CASSLGWGRKSSGANVLTF
TRBJ1-5 | TRBV19 | . | few | TGTGCCAGCACTGGGGGGGCCCAGCCCCAGCATTTT | CASTGGAQPQHF
TRBJ1-5 | TRBV19 | . | few | TGTGCCAGTAGTATAGTTGGGGAGCGAAATCAGCCCCAGCATTTT | CASSIVGERNQPQHF
TRBJ2-7 | TRBV5-4 | . | . | TGTGCCAGCAGCTTGGAACAGGCCGCCTACGAGCAGTACTTC | CASSLEQAAYEQYF
TRBJ2-7 | TRBV18 | TRBD2 | few | TGTGCCAGCTCACCCCTAGCGGGGAGGACCAACGAGCAGTACTTC | CASSPLAGRTNEQYF
TRBJ1-1 | TRBV18 | . | few | TGTGCCAGCTCACCACCGAGGAACACTGAAGCTTTCTTT | CASSPPRNTEAFF
TRBJ2-5 | TRBV5-1 | . | few | TGCGCCAGCAGCTTGGCCACTATTGGCGGAGAGACCCAGTACTTC | CASSLATIGGETQYF
TRBJ2-5 | TRBV9 | TRBD2 | . | TGTGCCAGCAGCGTTACTAGCGGGGGTGAGACCCAGTACTTC | CASSVTSGGETQYF
TRBJ1-1 | TRBV7-9 | . | . | TGTGCCAGCAGCCCGCGGGTGGACCGCCGGGCTGAAGCTTTCTTT | CASSPRVDRRAEAFF